The subject of this entry is one TCR beta chain. Antigen: not known. Assay used: immunoSEQ multiplex PCR; TCRdb lists only in-frame clones, some missing. Here the sample spans about 100,000 clones, around 90% being singletons. The data belong to a study of graft-versus-host responses after intestinal transplantation. General study points: The study found high graft-versus-host to host-versus-graft clonal ratios in allografts of patients with graft-donor T cell macrochimerism.

Trimming pared 0 bases from V and 1 base from J, leaving 10 bases between. Germline V lookup: CDR1 KGHSH, CDR2 LQKENI. The CDR3 extends over 16 amino acids. V usage is TRBV18 and J usage is TRBJ2-1; a weak D match, TRBD1 (5 bases). The sequence came from a human donor who was the organ donor for an intestinal transplant. This specimen consisted of unstimulated CD4+ T cells sorted from spleen or lymph node cells, obtained before transplant. The CDR3 sequence is CASSPPLGRSYNEQFF. CDR3 nucleotides: TGTGCCAGCTCACCACCGTTGGGGCGGTCCTACAATGAGCAGTTCTTC.